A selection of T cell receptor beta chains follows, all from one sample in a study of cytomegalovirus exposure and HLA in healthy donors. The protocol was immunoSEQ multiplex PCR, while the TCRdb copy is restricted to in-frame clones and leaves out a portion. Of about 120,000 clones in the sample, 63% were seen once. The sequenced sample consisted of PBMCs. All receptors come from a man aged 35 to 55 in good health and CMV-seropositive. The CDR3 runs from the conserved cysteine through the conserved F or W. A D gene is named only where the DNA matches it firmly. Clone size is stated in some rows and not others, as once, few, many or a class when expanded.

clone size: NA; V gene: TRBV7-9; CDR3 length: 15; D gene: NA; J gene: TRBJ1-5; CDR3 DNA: TGTGCCAGCAGCTTAGCGCAGACAGTAGGTCAGCCCCAGCATTTT; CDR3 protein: CASSLAQTVGQPQHF
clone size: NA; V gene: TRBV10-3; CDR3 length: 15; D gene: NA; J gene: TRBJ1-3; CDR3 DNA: TGTGCCATCAGTGATCCAACAGTAACTGGAAACACCATATATTTT; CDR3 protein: CAISDPTVTGNTIYF
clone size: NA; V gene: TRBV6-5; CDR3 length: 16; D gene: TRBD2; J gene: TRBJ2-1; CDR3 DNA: TGTGCCAGCAGTTACTCCCCAGCGGGAGGTGAGAATGAGCAGTTCTTC; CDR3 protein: CASSYSPAGGENEQFF
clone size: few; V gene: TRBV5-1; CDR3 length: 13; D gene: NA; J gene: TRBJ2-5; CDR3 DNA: TGCGCCAGCAGCTTGATGACTCAAGAGACCCAGTACTTC; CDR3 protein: CASSLMTQETQYF
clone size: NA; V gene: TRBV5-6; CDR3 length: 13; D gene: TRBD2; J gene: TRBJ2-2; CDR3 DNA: TGTGCCAGCAGCTTGGCAGCGGGAGGGGAGCTGTTTTTT; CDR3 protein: CASSLAAGGELFF
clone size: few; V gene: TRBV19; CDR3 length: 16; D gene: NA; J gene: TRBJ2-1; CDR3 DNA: TGTGCCAGTAGTATAGGGGGGCCAAACGCCTACAATGAGCAGTTCTTC; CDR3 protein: CASSIGGPNAYNEQFF
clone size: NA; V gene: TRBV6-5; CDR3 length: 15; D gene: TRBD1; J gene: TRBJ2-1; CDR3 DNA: TGTGCCAGCAGATCCGGGACAGGGCTCTACAATGAGCAGTTCTTC; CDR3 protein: CASRSGTGLYNEQFF
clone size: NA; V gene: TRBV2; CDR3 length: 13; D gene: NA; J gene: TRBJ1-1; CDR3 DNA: TGTGCCATAAAGGGGGTAGAAGGCACTGAAGCTTTCTTT; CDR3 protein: CAIKGVEGTEAFF
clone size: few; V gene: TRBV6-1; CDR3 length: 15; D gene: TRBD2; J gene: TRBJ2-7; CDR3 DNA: TGTGCCAGCAGCGCCCCCCGACTAGCACGCTACGAGCAGTACTTC; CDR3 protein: CASSAPRLARYEQYF
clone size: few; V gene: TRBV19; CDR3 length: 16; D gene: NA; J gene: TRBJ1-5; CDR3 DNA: TGTGCCAGTAGTATCCCCGGACAATATAGCAATCAGCCCCAGCATTTT; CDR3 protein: CASSIPGQYSNQPQHF
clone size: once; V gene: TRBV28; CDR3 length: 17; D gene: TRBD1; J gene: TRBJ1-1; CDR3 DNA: TGTGCCAGCAGTTTAACCTCCGGGACAGGGGTTTTCACTGAAGCTTTCTTT; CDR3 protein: CASSLTSGTGVFTEAFF
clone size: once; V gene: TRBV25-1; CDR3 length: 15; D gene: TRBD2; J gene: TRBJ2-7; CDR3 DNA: TGTGCCAGCAGTGATGGAGGGGGACTAGCGGGATGGGTGTACTTC; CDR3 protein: CASSDGGGLAGWVYF
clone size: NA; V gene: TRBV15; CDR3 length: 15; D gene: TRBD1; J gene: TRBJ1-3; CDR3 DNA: TGTGCCACCAGCGGACGACAGGGGACTGGAAACACCATATATTTT; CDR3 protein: CATSGRQGTGNTIYF
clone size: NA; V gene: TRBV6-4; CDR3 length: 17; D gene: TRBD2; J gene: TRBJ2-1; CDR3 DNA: TGTGCCAGCAGACTAGGACTAGCGGGAGGATCCTACAATGAGCAGTTCTTC; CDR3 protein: CASRLGLAGGSYNEQFF
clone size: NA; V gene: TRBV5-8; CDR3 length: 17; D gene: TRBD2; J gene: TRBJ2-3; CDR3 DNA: TGTGCCAGCAGCCTAGGGACTAGCGGGAGTCTTGGAGATACGCAGTATTTT; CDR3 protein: CASSLGTSGSLGDTQYF
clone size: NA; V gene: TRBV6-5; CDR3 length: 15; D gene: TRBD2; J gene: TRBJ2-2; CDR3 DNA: TGTGCCAGCAGTTACAGACTAGCGGGGGCCGGGGAGCTGTTTTTT; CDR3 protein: CASSYRLAGAGELFF
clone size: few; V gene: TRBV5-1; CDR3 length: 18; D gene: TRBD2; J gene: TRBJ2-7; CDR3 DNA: TGCGCCAGCAGCTTGGTGCCGCTAGCGGGACGGAGCTCCTACGAGCAGTACTTC; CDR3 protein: CASSLVPLAGRSSYEQYF
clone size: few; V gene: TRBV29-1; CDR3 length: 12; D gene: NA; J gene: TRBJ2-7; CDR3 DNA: TGCAGCGTACCGGGACTTAGCTACGAGCAGTACTTC; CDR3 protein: CSVPGLSYEQYF
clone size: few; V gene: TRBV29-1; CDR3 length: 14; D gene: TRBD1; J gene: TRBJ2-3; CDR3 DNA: TGCAGCGTTTCCGGGACAGGGGGCACAGATACGCAGTATTTT; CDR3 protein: CSVSGTGGTDTQYF
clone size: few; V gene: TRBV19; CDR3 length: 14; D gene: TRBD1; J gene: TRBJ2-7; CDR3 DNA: TGTGCCAGTAGTATCCGGGACAGGGTCCACGAGCAGTACTTC; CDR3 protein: CASSIRDRVHEQYF
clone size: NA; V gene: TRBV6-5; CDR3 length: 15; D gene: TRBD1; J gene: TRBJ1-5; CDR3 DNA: TGTGCCAGCAGTGGGGGACAGGGGGGAAATCAGCCCCAGCATTTT; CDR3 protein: CASSGGQGGNQPQHF
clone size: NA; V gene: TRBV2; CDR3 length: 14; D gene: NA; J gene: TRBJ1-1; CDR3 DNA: TGTGCCAGCAGTGACCTTGGCAGGGACACTGAAGCTTTCTTT; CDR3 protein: CASSDLGRDTEAFF
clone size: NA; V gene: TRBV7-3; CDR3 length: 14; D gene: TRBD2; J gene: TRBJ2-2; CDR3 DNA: TGTGCCAGCAGCCCGACTAGCAACCTCGGGGAGCTGTTTTTT; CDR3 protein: CASSPTSNLGELFF
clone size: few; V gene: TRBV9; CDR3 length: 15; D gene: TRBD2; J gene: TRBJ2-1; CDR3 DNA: TGTGCCAGCAGCCTAATGGCGGGAGTGAACAATGAGCAGTTCTTC; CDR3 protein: CASSLMAGVNNEQFF
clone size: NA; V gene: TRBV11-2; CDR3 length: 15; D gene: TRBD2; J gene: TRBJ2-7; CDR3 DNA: TGTGCCAGCAGCTTCACGGGGGGAGCAACCTACGAGCAGTACTTC; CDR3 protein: CASSFTGGATYEQYF
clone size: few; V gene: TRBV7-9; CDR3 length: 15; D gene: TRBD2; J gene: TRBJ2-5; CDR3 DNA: TGTGCCAGCAGAATAGCGGGAGTCCTCCAAGAGACCCAGTACTTC; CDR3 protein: CASRIAGVLQETQYF
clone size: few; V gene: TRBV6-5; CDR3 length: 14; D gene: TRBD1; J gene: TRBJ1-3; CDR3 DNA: TGTGCCAGCAGTTGGGACAGGTCCGGAAACACCATATATTTT; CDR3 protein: CASSWDRSGNTIYF
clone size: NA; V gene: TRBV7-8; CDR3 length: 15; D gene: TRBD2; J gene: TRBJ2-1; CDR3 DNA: TGTGCCAGCAGCTTTTTATTGGAGGGAGGGGATGAGCAGTTCTTC; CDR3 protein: CASSFLLEGGDEQFF
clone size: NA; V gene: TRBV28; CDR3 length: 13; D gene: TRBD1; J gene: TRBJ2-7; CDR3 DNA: TGTGCCAGCGGACAGGGGATCTCCTACGAGCAGTACTTC; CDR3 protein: CASGQGISYEQYF
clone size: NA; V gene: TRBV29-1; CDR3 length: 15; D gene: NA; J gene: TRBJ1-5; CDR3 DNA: TGCAGCGTTGCCTCCGGCAGGGCAAGCAATCAGCCCCAGCATTTT; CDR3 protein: CSVASGRASNQPQHF
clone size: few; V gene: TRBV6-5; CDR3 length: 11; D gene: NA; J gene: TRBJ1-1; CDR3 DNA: TGTGCCAGCATCGGGGGGGCTGAAGCTTTCTTT; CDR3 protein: CASIGGAEAFF
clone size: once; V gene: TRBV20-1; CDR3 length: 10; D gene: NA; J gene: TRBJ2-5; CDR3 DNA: TGCAGTGCTAGGAGGGAGGAGCAGTACTTC; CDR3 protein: CSARREEQYF
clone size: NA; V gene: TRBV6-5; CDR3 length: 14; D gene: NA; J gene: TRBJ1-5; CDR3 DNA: TGTGCCAGCAAAGGCAGGGGTGTCAATCAGCCCCAGCATTTT; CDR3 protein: CASKGRGVNQPQHF
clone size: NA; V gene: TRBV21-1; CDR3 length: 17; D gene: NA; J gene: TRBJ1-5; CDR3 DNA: TGTGCCAGCAGCAGCAAGGTTGGACGGGATAGCAATCAGCCCCAGCATTTT; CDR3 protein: CASSSKVGRDSNQPQHF
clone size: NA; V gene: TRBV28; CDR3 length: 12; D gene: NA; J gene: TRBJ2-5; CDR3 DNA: TGTGCCAGCAGTTTAGGGGCCGAGACCCAGTACTTC; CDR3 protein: CASSLGAETQYF
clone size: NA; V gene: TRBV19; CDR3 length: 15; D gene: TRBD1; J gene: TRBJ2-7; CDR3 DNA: TGTGCCAGTAGTATCCGGGACAGGGGGCTCTACGAGCAGTACTTC; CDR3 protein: CASSIRDRGLYEQYF
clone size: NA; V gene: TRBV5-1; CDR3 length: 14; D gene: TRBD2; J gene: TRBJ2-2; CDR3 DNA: TGCGCCAGCAGCCCGGGAGGCTCCACCGGGGAGCTGTTTTTT; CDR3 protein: CASSPGGSTGELFF
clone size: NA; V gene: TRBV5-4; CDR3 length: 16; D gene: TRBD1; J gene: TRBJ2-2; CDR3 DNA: TGTGCCAGCAGCGCTTCCGGGACAGGGAACACCGGGGAGCTGTTTTTT; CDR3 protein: CASSASGTGNTGELFF
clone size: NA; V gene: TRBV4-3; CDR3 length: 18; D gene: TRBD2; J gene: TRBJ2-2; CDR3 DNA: TGCGCCAGCAGCCAAGCGGCCCTAGCGGGAGGGAACACCGGGGAGCTGTTTTTT; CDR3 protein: CASSQAALAGGNTGELFF
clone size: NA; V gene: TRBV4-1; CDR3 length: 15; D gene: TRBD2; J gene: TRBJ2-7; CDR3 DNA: TGCGCCAGCAGCCAAGAAGCGGGAGGGCCCCGGGAGCAGTACTTC; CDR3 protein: CASSQEAGGPREQYF
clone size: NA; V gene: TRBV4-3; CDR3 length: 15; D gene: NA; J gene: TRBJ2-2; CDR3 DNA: TGCGCCAGCAGCCAAGCCGGGGGTAACACCGGGGAGCTGTTTTTT; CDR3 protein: CASSQAGGNTGELFF
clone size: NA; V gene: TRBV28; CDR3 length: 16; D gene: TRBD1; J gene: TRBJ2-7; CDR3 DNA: TGTGCCAGCAGTTCCGGCGGGACAGGCTACTCCTACGAGCAGTACTTC; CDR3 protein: CASSSGGTGYSYEQYF
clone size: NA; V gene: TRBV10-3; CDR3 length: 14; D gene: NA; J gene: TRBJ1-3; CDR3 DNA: TGTGCCATCACGGCGGAGAGCTCTGGAAACACCATATATTTT; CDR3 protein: CAITAESSGNTIYF
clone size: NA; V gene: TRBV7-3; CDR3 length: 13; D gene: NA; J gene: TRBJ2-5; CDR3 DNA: TGTGCCAGCAGCTTATCCTCCCAAGAGACCCAGTACTTC; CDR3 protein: CASSLSSQETQYF
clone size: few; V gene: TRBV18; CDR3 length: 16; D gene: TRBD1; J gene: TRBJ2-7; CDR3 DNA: TGTGCCAGCTCATCTTTCGCCCAGGGGGAGCGTCGGGAGCAGTACTTC; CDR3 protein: CASSSFAQGERREQYF
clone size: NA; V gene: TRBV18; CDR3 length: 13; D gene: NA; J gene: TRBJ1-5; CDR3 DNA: TGTGCCAGCTCACCACGTATAAATCAGCCCCAGCATTTT; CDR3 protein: CASSPRINQPQHF
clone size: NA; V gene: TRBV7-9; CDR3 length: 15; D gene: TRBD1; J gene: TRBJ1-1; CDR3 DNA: TGTGCCAGCAGCTCCCGACAGGGATCACCGGCTGAAGCTTTCTTT; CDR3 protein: CASSSRQGSPAEAFF
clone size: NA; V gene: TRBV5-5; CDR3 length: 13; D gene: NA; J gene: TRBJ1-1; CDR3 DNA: TGTGCCAGCAGTAAGCAGGGGAACACTGAAGCTTTCTTT; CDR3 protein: CASSKQGNTEAFF
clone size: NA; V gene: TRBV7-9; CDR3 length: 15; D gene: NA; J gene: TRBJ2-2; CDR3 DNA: TGTGCCAGCAGCCCCCAGGCAGCGAACACCGGGGAGCTGTTTTTT; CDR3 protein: CASSPQAANTGELFF
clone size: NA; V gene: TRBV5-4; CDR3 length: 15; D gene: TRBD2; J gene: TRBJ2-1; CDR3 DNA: TGTGCCAGCAGGTCTGGGACTAGCGGATACAATGAGCAGTTCTTC; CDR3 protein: CASRSGTSGYNEQFF
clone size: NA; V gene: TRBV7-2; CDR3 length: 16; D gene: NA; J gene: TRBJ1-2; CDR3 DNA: TGTGCCAGCAGCTTAGAGTATTCAGGGGTGAGGGGTGGCTACACCTTC; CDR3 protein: CASSLEYSGVRGGYTF
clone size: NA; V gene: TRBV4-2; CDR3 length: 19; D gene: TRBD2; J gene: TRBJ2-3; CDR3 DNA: TGTGCCAGCAGCCAAGATCGGACTAGCGGGGCCTTCGGAAGAGATACGCAGTATTTT; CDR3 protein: CASSQDRTSGAFGRDTQYF
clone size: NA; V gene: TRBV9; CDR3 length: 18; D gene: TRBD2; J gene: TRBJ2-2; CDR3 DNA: TGTGCCAGCAGCCCACTAGCGGGGGAAGACACGGGGACCGGGGAGCTGTTTTTT; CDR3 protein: CASSPLAGEDTGTGELFF
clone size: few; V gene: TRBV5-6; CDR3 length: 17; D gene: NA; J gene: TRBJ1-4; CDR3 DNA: TGTGCCAGCAGCTCTTGGAGCCCCTTATCAACTAATGAAAAACTGTTTTTT; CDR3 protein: CASSSWSPLSTNEKLFF
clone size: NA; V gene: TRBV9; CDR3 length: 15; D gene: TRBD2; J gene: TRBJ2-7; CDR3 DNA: TGTGCCAGCAGCGCTCTAGCGGGAGTGGAGTACGAGCAGTACTTC; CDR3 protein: CASSALAGVEYEQYF